This entry lists 16 T cell receptor beta chains sequenced from one sample in a study of Tregs in tolerant kidney transplant recipients. Assay used: immunoSEQ multiplex PCR; TCRdb lists only in-frame clones, some missing. The data show roughly 69,000 clones, about 89% seen once. The sequenced sample was CD4+ T cells from blood, obtained before the transplant. These receptors came from a human donor who received a combined kidney and bone marrow transplant.

This rearrangement joins TRBV7-9 to TRBJ1-2, with D uncertain. This CDR3 has 12 amino acids. The V gene lost 11 bases and the J gene lost 4 bases, with 14 bases spanning the gap. Germline V CDR1 and CDR2: SEHNR, FQNEAQ (reference sequence). The CDR3 loop is CAGNSDTYGYTF. Here the CDR3 DNA reads TGTGCCGGAAACAGTGATACCTATGGCTACACCTTC.

V is TRBV2 and J is TRBJ2-2, with D unresolved. The CDR3 extends over 16 amino acids. V lost 4 bases, J lost 0 bases, and 12 bases lay in between. Germline loops: CDR1 SNHLY, CDR2 FYNNEI. The CDR3 loop is CASSGVRQANTGELFF. The CDR3 DNA reads TGTGCCAGCAGTGGGGTGAGGCAAGCGAACACCGGGGAGCTGTTTTTT. Together with reference TRBV2 and TRBJ2-2, the CDR3 gives the full variable domain: EPEVTQTPSHQVTQMGQEVILRCVPISNHLYFYWYRQILGQKVEFLVSFYNNEISEKSEIFDDQFSVERPDGSNFTLKIRSTKLEDSAMYFCASSGVRQANTGELFFGEGSRLTVL.

The rearrangement uses TRBV19 and TRBJ2-1; D uncertain. The CDR3 contains 13 residues. V was clipped by 9 bases and J by 2 bases, with 11 bases between them. Germline V lookup: CDR1 LNHDA, CDR2 SQIVND (reference sequence). The CDR3 DNA reads as TGTGCCAGCCACCAGGCCCCCTACAATGAGCAGTTCTTC. Encoded protein: CASHQAPYNEQFF.

The V and J genes are TRBV2 and TRBJ2-3, with TRBD2 identical over 15 bases. V trimming: 8 bases; J trimming: 0 bases; junction bases outside the gene matches: 9. The CDR3 contains 18 residues. Germline V gene data show CDR1 as SNHLY and CDR2 as FYNNEI. The CDR3 loop reads CASLVGLAGGGSTDTQYF. CDR3 DNA: TGTGCCAGCCTGGTGGGACTAGCGGGAGGCGGTAGCACAGATACGCAGTATTTT.

V usage is TRBV7-9 and J usage is TRBJ2-1; the match to TRBD2 covers 10 bases. This CDR3 is 15 amino acids long. With V trimmed by 4 bases and J by 8 bases, 8 bases remained unmatched. Germline V gives CDR1 SEHNR, CDR2 FQNEAQ (reference sequence). CDR3 protein: CASSWTAGGPHEQFF. CDR3 coding DNA: TGTGCCAGCAGCTGGACAGCGGGAGGGCCTCATGAGCAGTTCTTC.

The rearrangement uses TRBV7-2 and TRBJ2-3; 11 bases are a match to TRBD2. This CDR3 is 18 amino acids long. Trimming cost V 1 base and J 3 bases; bases outside gene matches: 9. CDR1 and CDR2 from the germline V gene are SGHTA and FQGNSA. In nucleotides, the CDR3 is TGTGCCAGCAGCTTAGTCTGGGCTAGCGGGAGGCAAACAGATACGCAGTATTTT. It specifies CASSLVWASGRQTDTQYF.

The chain combines TRBV28 with TRBJ2-7; TRBD1 might be the D (6 bases). The length of the CDR3 is 15 residues. Germline lookup yields CDR1 MDHEN and CDR2 SYDVKM. Deletions cut 2 bases from V and 0 bases from J, with 11 bases between. The CDR3 nucleotides read TGTGCCAGCAGTTTAGGGACAATAAGCTCCTACGAGCAGTACTTC. It is translated as CASSLGTISSYEQYF.

The chain has TRBV7-2 and TRBJ2-7; 7 nucleotides align to TRBD1. The CDR3 is 15 residues long. The V and J ends lost 4 bases and 0 bases, in that order; junction bases with no gene match: 6. CDR1 and CDR2 from the germline V gene are SGHTA and FQGNSA. CDR3 sequence: CASSSDRVLSYEQYF. CDR3 nucleotides: TGTGCCAGCAGCTCTGACAGGGTCCTCTCCTACGAGCAGTACTTC.

The chain recombines TRBV28 with TRBJ2-7, with D possibly TRBD2 on 6 matching bases. The CDR3 is 15 residues long. Germline CDR1 MDHEN, CDR2 SYDVKM. V was trimmed by 6 bases and J by 4 bases, leaving 19 bases between them. In DNA, the CDR3 is TGTGCCAGCAGCCCCCCTCCGGGAGTTAGTTACGAGCAGTACTTC. This sequence encodes CASSPPPGVSYEQYF.

The chain is built from TRBV14 and TRBJ2-2, with D hard to call. Trimming took off 2 bases at V and 1 base at J, with 2 bases between the two ends. Germline lookup yields CDR1 SGHDN and CDR2 FVKESK. The CDR3 consists of 13 residues. In DNA, the CDR3 is TGTGCCAGCAGCCAACAGAACACCGGGGAGCTGTTTTTT. This sequence encodes CASSQQNTGELFF.

This chain uses TRBV18 with TRBJ2-3; D is possibly TRBD1 (5 bases). Deletions cut 3 bases from V and 5 bases from J, with 6 bases between. CDR3 length: 12 amino acids. Looked up from germline, CDR1 is KGHSH and CDR2 is LQKENI. CDR3 sequence: CASSPDKDTQYF. CDR3 nucleotide sequence: TGTGCCAGCTCACCGGACAAAGATACGCAGTATTTT.

The rearrangement joins TRBV5-1 to TRBJ2-3; D remains unclear. Germline lookup yields CDR1 SGHRS and CDR2 YFSETQ. V lost 0 bases and J 5 bases, leaving 10 bases between the germline ends. The CDR3 runs to 14 residues. The CDR3 sequence is CASSLGSRRDTQYF. As DNA, the CDR3 is TGCGCCAGCAGCTTGGGTTCCCGGAGAGATACGCAGTATTTT.

The gene calls are TRBV28 and TRBJ1-2; possibly TRBD1 for D (5 bases). Trimming cost V 3 bases and J 6 bases, with 11 bases left between them. CDR1 and CDR2 from the germline V gene are MDHEN and SYDVKM. The CDR3 extends over 13 amino acids. The CDR3 reads CASSFPQGDGYTF. For the CDR3, the DNA is TGTGCCAGCAGTTTCCCGCAGGGCGATGGCTACACCTTC.

The chain joins TRBV10-1 to TRBJ2-7; 12 nucleotides line up with TRBD2. This CDR3 is 18 amino acids long. V lost 4 bases to trimming and J lost 5 bases; unmatched junction nucleotides: 15. Per the germline V gene, CDR1 is WNHNN and CDR2 is SYGVQD (reference sequence). The CDR3 reads CASSGGTATSGRRDEQYF. The CDR3 DNA sequence: TGCGCCAGCAGTGGAGGGACAGCAACTAGCGGGAGGCGGGACGAGCAGTACTTC.

V is TRBV27 and J is TRBJ2-7; 8 positions agree with TRBD2. J gave up 4 bases and V 0 bases, and 11 bases lay outside the gene matches. The CDR3 loop spans 17 amino acids. From germline, CDR1 is MNHEY and CDR2 SMNVEV (reference sequence). CDR3 residues: CASSLSQPGGPGYEQYF. CDR3 bases: TGTGCCAGCAGTTTATCCCAGCCGGGAGGGCCAGGGTACGAGCAGTACTTC.

The chain uses TRBV19 and TRBJ2-2; 9 nucleotides agree with TRBD1. V dropped 3 bases and J dropped 1; count of bases not matched to a gene: 6. This CDR3 has 17 amino acids. The germline gives CDR1 LNHDA, CDR2 SQIVND (reference sequence). The chain's CDR3 is CASSMAGTGKNTGELFF. The DNA for the CDR3 is TGTGCCAGTAGTATGGCCGGGACAGGGAAGAACACCGGGGAGCTGTTTTTT.